This T cell receptor (beta chain) was obtained from a study of T cell repertoires in cytomegalovirus infection. Across the study: Matching HLA type and CMV infection were both indicated by public TCR beta signatures.

TCRdb recomputed calls from the reads with MiXCR, one row per CDR3 protein. This sample yields about 150,000 distinct CDR3 sequences, of which roughly 15% are seen a single time; 18% belongs to the top ten. Source material: CD8+ T cells from PBMCs. The clonotype was recovered from a human donor in good health (CMV status not recorded). Some clones in this sample may be carry-over from other donors' samples.

This CDR3 is CASSAGTEMGQPQHF. The CDR3 bases are TGTGCCAGCAGCGCTGGGACGGAGATGGGTCAGCCCCAGCATTTT. The chain has TRBV6-1 and TRBJ1-5; a possible D gene is TRBD1 (5 bases). The V gene's germline CDR1 is MNHNS and CDR2 SASEGT. The CDR3 runs to 15 residues. The V end was cut by 6 bases, the J end by 6 bases, with 18 bases between.